In this sample, the clone carrying this T cell receptor (beta chain) turned up a few times. Its target is not known. The CDR3 covers 15 residues. Trimming took 7 bases from V and 4 from J, leaving 19 bases between them. Germline V CDR1 and CDR2: MNHEY, SMNVEV (reference sequence). This specimen belongs to a study of PD-1 blockade in classical Hodgkin lymphoma. Study-level findings and limits: Unlike CD8+ TCR diversity, which did not rise significantly by C4D1, CD4+ TCR diversity did. The authors excluded patients who started nivolumab under 1 year after ASCT.

Sequencing was performed with immunoSEQ multiplex PCR; in TCRdb, only in-frame clones are kept and a portion is missing. The sample contains about 23,000 clones, around 64% of which appear only once. Every single patient, without exception, relapsed after autologous stem cell transplantation, and brentuximab vedotin exposure varied. This chain connects TRBV27 to TRBJ1-1, with D possibly matching TRBD1 (6 bases). The sequence came from a human donor with classical Hodgkin lymphoma. The input for sequencing was peripheral blood mononuclear cells (PBMCs), taken at baseline. DNA of the CDR3: TGTGCCAGCACCTTAAAGCCAGGGGTTGGCACTGAAGCTTTCTTT. It yields the protein CASTLKPGVGTEAFF.